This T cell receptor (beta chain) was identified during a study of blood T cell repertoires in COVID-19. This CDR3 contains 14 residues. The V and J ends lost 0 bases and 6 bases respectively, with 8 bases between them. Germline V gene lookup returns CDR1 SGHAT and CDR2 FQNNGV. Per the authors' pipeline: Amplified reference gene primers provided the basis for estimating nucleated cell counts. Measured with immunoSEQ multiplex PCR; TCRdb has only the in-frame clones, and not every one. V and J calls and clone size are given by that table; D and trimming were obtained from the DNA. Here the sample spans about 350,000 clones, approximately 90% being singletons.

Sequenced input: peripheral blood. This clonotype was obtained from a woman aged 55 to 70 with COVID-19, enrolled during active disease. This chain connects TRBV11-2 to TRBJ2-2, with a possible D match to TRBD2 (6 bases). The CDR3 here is CASSLEWGAGELFF. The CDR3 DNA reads TGTGCCAGCAGCTTAGAGTGGGGGGCCGGGGAGCTGTTTTTT.